Presented here are 14 T cell receptor beta chains from one specimen sequenced in a study of regulatory T cells in long-lasting Graves disease (dated by TCRdb to about 2021). The sample's time point label, in plain terms: persistent/refractory GD, antithyroid drugs over 5 years with positive TRAb. For both TCR sequencing and RNA sequencing, RNA was extracted from PBMCs using TRIzol. Libraries were built with multiplex PCR. The instrument was an Illumina HiSeq 4000. CDR3 regions were amplified by Arm-PCR with iRepertoire HTBI primers to construct TCR beta libraries. The public sequencing data were trimmed at Q25 with fastp and processed into clonotypes with MiXCR by TCRdb, which kept only in-frame beta chains. Rows with a matching CDR3 protein are joined into one entry that keeps the most common DNA and genes. For this sample there are under 450,000 distinct CDR3 sequences; 20% to 30% appear just once. The ten largest clones represent about a quarter of the sample.

The material sequenced was peripheral blood mononuclear cells (PBMCs), taken when the disease was refractory, from a patient treated with antithyroid drugs. Receptor source: a female donor with Graves disease.

The V gene is TRBV27, the J gene TRBJ2-7, with 7 bases matching TRBD2. Trimming took 4 bases from V and 3 from J; bases not matched to a gene: 9. In germline, CDR1 is MNHEY, CDR2 SMNVEV (reference sequence). The CDR3 runs to 15 residues. The CDR3 is CASSSGGGVVYEQYF. The CDR3, as DNA: TGTGCCAGCAGTTCTGGGGGGGGAGTCGTCTACGAGCAGTACTTC.

This clonotype has a count of ten or more. The chain links TRBV6-1 to TRBJ2-5; 11 positions agree with TRBD2. Germline-derived CDR1 and CDR2 are MNHNS and SASEGT. The CDR3 length is 17 residues. Trimming took 6 bases from V and 5 from J; bases not matched to a gene: 14. The CDR3 DNA follows: TGTGCCAGCAGGACAACTAGCGGGAGATCGGGTAGGGAGACCCAGTACTTC. Its protein product is CASRTTSGRSGRETQYF.

This clonotype was picked up many times. This sequence joins TRBV6-1 and TRBJ2-7; 8 bases agree with TRBD1. V shed 4 bases and J 2 bases; nucleotides not matched to a gene: 7. The V gene's germline CDR1 is MNHNS and CDR2 SASEGT. The CDR3 contains 15 residues. The CDR3 reads CASSASGTGTYEQYF. In nucleotides, the CDR3 is TGTGCCAGCAGTGCCTCCGGGACAGGCACCTACGAGCAGTACTTC.

This chain uses TRBV15 with TRBJ2-4; 9 nucleotides line up with TRBD1. V was pared by 3 bases and J by 6 bases, with 0 bases of the junction left unmatched. CDR3 length equals 13 residues. Germline CDR1 is LNHNV and CDR2 is YYDKDF (reference sequence). For the CDR3, the DNA is TGTGCCACCAGCAGGGACAGGGGAAACATTCAGTACTTC. This encodes CATSRDRGNIQYF.

This clonotype was found a few times. J is TRBJ2-7 and V is TRBV10-3, with 8 bases lining up with TRBD2. This CDR3 comprises 13 residues. The ends lost 8 bases at V and 4 bases at J; junction bases unmatched: 7. The germline gives CDR1 ENHRY, CDR2 SYGVKD. CDR3 sequence reads: CAIGPRGGYEQYF. Here the CDR3 DNA reads TGTGCCATCGGCCCCCGGGGGGGTTACGAGCAGTACTTC.

Many counts were recorded for this clonotype. The rearrangement links TRBV20-1 to TRBJ1-1; 7 positions agree with TRBD1. Per the germline V gene, CDR1 is DFQATT and CDR2 is SNEGSKA (reference sequence). The CDR3 is 12 residues long. CDR3 DNA: TGCAGCACCAGGACAGGGAACACTGAAGCTTTCTTT. This gives the protein CSTRTGNTEAFF.

This rearrangement joins TRBV5-1 to TRBJ1-2; no firm D call. The CDR3 extends over 15 amino acids. Germline V lookup: CDR1 SGHRS, CDR2 YFSETQ. V was shortened by 0 bases and J by 4 bases, with 13 bases between the two germline ends. CDR3 in amino acids: CASSLDLGVGYGYTF. Written as DNA, the CDR3 is TGCGCCAGCAGCTTGGACCTGGGAGTCGGCTATGGCTACACCTTC.

As for this clonotype: A read error may explain this, as a much larger clone is one base away. The V and J genes are TRBV12-3 or TRBV12-4 and TRBJ2-5, with TRBD1 matching over 7 bases. The CDR3 spans 15 residues. CDR3 DNA sequence: TGTGCCTGCAGCTTGACAGGGCCCGTCATAGAGACCCAGTACTTC. Translating gives CACSLTGPVIETQYF.

In its sample, this clonotype was seen many times. The chain links TRBV20-1 to TRBJ2-5; TRBD2 agrees at 11 bases. Germline trimming cut 3 bases from V and 2 bases from J; bases unmatched to any gene: 5. This CDR3 contains 15 residues. Germline V gene data show CDR1 as DFQATT and CDR2 as SNEGSKA (reference sequence). The CDR3 sequence is CSARPGLAVQETQYF. In DNA form, the CDR3 reads TGCAGTGCTAGGCCGGGACTAGCGGTTCAAGAGACCCAGTACTTC.

In this sample, this clonotype turned up many times. The chain is built from TRBV28 and TRBJ1-1; no clear D. The CDR3 sequence is 13 residues long. Trimming removed 7 bases at V and 5 bases at J, with 14 bases between. CDR1 is MDHEN and CDR2 is SYDVKM in the germline V gene. The CDR3 loop is CASIPGFGTEAFF. In DNA form, the CDR3 reads TGTGCCAGCATCCCGGGATTTGGGACTGAAGCTTTCTTT.

This clonotype was detected only a few times. The rearrangement uses TRBV11-2 and TRBJ1-1, with D possibly being TRBD1 (5 bases). This CDR3 is 15 amino acids long. Germline CDR1 SGHAT, CDR2 FQNNGV. V was pared by 6 bases and J by 1 base, with 15 bases between. For the CDR3, the DNA is TGTGCCAGCAGACGACCAGGGTCTGGGAACACTGAAGCTTTCTTT. Amino acids: CASRRPGSGNTEAFF.

This clonotype was seen more than once but under ten times. The genes are TRBV7-3 and TRBJ2-6, with D possibly TRBD1 on 6 matching bases. In germline, CDR1 is SGHTA, CDR2 FQGTGA. V shed 2 bases and J shed 4 bases, with 12 bases lying between them. CDR3 length: 16 residues. CDR3 bases: TGTGCCAGCAGCTTAGGGGACATCAACGGGGCCAACGTCCTGACTTTC. This encodes CASSLGDINGANVLTF.

This clonotype has more than one count but fewer than ten. The genes are TRBV20-1 and TRBJ2-1; 8 nucleotides line up with TRBD2. V shed 3 bases, J shed 9 bases, and the junction held 19 bases outside the gene matches. This CDR3 comprises 17 residues. Germline values: CDR1 DFQATT, CDR2 SNEGSKA (reference sequence). CDR3 sequence: CSARGDGAAGVHGEQFF. As DNA, the CDR3 is TGCAGTGCTAGGGGGGACGGAGCAGCGGGAGTGCATGGTGAGCAGTTCTTC.

This clonotype was seen more than once but under ten times. The genes are TRBV24-1 and TRBJ2-2; no reliable D call. The V end was cut by 2 bases, the J end by 3 bases, with 0 bases between. There are 12 residues in the CDR3. Germline CDR1 KGHDR, CDR2 SFDVKD. This CDR3 reads CATSDYTGELFF. Here the CDR3 DNA reads TGTGCCACCAGTGATTACACCGGGGAGCTGTTTTTT.